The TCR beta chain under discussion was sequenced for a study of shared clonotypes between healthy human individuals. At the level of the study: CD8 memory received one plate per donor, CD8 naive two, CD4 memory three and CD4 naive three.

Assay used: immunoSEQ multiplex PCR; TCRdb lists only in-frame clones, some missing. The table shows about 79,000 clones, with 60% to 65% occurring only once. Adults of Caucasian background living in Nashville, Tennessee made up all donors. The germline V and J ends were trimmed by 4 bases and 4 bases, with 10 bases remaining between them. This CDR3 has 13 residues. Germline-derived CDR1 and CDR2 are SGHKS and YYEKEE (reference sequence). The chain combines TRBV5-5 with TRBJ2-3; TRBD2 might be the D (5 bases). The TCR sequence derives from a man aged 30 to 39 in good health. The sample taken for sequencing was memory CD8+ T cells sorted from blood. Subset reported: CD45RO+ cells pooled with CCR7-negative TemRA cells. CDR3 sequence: CASSPGVADTQYF. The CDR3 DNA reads TGTGCCAGCAGCCCCGGGGTCGCAGATACGCAGTATTTT.